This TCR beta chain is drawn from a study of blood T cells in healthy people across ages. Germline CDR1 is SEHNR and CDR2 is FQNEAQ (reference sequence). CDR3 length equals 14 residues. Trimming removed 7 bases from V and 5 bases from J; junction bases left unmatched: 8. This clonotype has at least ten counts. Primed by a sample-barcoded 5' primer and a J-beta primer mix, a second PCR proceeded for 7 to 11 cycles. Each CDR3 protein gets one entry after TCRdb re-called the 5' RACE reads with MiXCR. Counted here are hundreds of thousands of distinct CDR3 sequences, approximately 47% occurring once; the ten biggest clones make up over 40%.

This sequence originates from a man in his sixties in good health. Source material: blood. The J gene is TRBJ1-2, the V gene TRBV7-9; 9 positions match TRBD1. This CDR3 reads CASTRGTGSYGYTF. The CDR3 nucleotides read TGTGCCAGCACCCGGGGGACAGGGTCGTATGGCTACACCTTC.